Listed below are T cell receptor beta chains from one sample, sequenced in a study of OX40 agonist ivuxolimab in advanced cancers. Sequenced by immunoSEQ multiplex PCR; TCRdb stores in-frame clones only, minus some. The profile shows 70,000 to 90,000 clones, 91% of them singletons. The sequences come from CD4+ or CD8+ T cells sorted from blood, collected in a trial of the OX40 agonist ivuxolimab. These receptors were taken from an adult with an advanced solid tumor such as melanoma, head and neck, liver or kidney cancer. The CDR3 runs from the conserved cysteine through the conserved F or W. Fields, in order: J gene, V gene, D gene, CDR3 DNA, CDR3 protein. The D gene is left open where the match is weak.

J: TRBJ2-2; V: TRBV6-5; D: -; DNA: TGTGCCAGCAGCTTAGGCGAGAGGCCCGGGGAGCTGTTTTTT; CDR3: CASSLGERPGELFF
J: TRBJ1-5; V: TRBV12-5; D: -; DNA: TGTGCTAGTGGTTTGGATCTCCAATATAGCAATCAGCCCCAGCATTTT; CDR3: CASGLDLQYSNQPQHF
J: TRBJ2-5; V: TRBV25-1; D: -; DNA: TGTGCCAGCAGTCGAGAGACCCAGTACTTC; CDR3: CASSRETQYF
J: TRBJ1-2; V: TRBV30; D: TRBD1; DNA: TGTGCCTGGAGTGTACTGACAGGGGGCGCCGGGGGCTACACCTTC; CDR3: CAWSVLTGGAGGYTF
J: TRBJ1-6; V: TRBV4-3; D: -; DNA: TGCGCCAGCAGCCAAGATCGTATATACGGGCCACCCCTCCACTTT; CDR3: CASSQDRIYGPPLHF
J: TRBJ1-2; V: TRBV7-2; D: -; DNA: TGTGCCAGCAGCTTAGATCCAGGGAACGTTCCTATCTATGGCTACACCTTC; CDR3: CASSLDPGNVPIYGYTF
J: TRBJ1-5; V: TRBV18; D: -; DNA: TGTGCCAGCTCACCACCGGGGAATCAGCCCCAGCATTTT; CDR3: CASSPPGNQPQHF
J: TRBJ1-5; V: TRBV6-1; D: -; DNA: TGTGCCAGCAGCGACCCCCGCTTCGATCCGCCCCAGCATTTT; CDR3: CASSDPRFDPPQHF
J: TRBJ2-3; V: TRBV6-6; D: TRBD2; DNA: TGTGCCAGCAGACCCCCGCGGGGGGAAACAGATACGCAGTATTTT; CDR3: CASRPPRGETDTQYF
J: TRBJ2-1; V: TRBV19; D: TRBD2; DNA: TGTGCCAGTAGTACCCTAGCGGGAGTCTACAATGAGCAGTTCTTC; CDR3: CASSTLAGVYNEQFF
J: TRBJ2-3; V: TRBV29-1; D: TRBD2; DNA: TGCAGCGTTGGGACTAGCGGGGCAGATACGCAGTATTTT; CDR3: CSVGTSGADTQYF
J: TRBJ2-1; V: TRBV30; D: TRBD2; DNA: TGTGCCTGGACGCGGCGGGAGGTCTATGAGCAGTTCTTC; CDR3: CAWTRREVYEQFF
J: TRBJ1-1; V: TRBV12-5; D: -; DNA: TGTGCTAGTGGTTTAGAGGTGGGTACTGAAGCTTTCTTT; CDR3: CASGLEVGTEAFF
J: TRBJ1-5; V: TRBV6-6; D: -; DNA: TGTGCCAGCAGTTATCAAAGGTCCCAGCATTTT; CDR3: CASSYQRSQHF
J: TRBJ2-1; V: TRBV5-4; D: -; DNA: TGTGCCAGCAGCTTGAGGGGGAGGGCCGGTAATGAGCAGTTCTTC; CDR3: CASSLRGRAGNEQFF
J: TRBJ2-5; V: TRBV5-6; D: TRBD2; DNA: TGTGCCAGCAGCCAGACTAGCGGACAAGGGACCCAGTACTTC; CDR3: CASSQTSGQGTQYF
J: TRBJ2-1; V: TRBV13; D: -; DNA: TGTGCCAGCAGCCAAATAGACTCCCCCCGAGGTGAGCAGTTCTTC; CDR3: CASSQIDSPRGEQFF
J: TRBJ2-1; V: TRBV9; D: TRBD1; DNA: TGTGCCAGCAGCCCTCTAGGGGGCGCACACAATGAGCAGTTCTTC; CDR3: CASSPLGGAHNEQFF
J: TRBJ2-2; V: TRBV25-1; D: -; DNA: TGTGCCTGCGGTGGCACCGGGGAGCTGTTTTTT; CDR3: CACGGTGELFF
J: TRBJ2-5; V: TRBV30; D: -; DNA: TGTGCCTGGAGTCTCGGGCCAGAAGGGACCCAGTACTTC; CDR3: CAWSLGPEGTQYF
J: TRBJ2-3; V: TRBV14; D: -; DNA: TGTGCCAGCAGCCAAGCCGGTACGCAGTATTTT; CDR3: CASSQAGTQYF
J: TRBJ2-2; V: TRBV25-1; D: -; DNA: TGTGCCAGCAGTAACACCGGGGAGCTGTTTTTT; CDR3: CASSNTGELFF
J: TRBJ1-1; V: TRBV4-2; D: -; DNA: TGTGCCAGCAGCCAAGAGGTGAACACTGAAGCTTTCTTT; CDR3: CASSQEVNTEAFF
J: TRBJ1-5; V: TRBV28; D: -; DNA: TGTGCCAGCAGCCCCACAGGGTTCGTCGGCAATCAGCCCCAGCATTTT; CDR3: CASSPTGFVGNQPQHF
J: TRBJ2-2; V: TRBV6-5; D: -; DNA: TGTGCCAGCAGTTACTTACAGGGTGCCGGGGAGCTGTTTTTT; CDR3: CASSYLQGAGELFF
J: TRBJ1-5; V: TRBV10-3; D: -; DNA: TGTGCCATCAGTTCCCAGGGAGGGGGGGGCAATCAGCCCCAGCATTTT; CDR3: CAISSQGGGGNQPQHF
J: TRBJ1-2; V: TRBV11-2; D: -; DNA: TGTGCCAGCAGTCCGCCAGCCATAGAAAACTATGGCTACACCTTC; CDR3: CASSPPAIENYGYTF
J: TRBJ1-5; V: TRBV30; D: -; DNA: TGTGCCTGGAGCCGAAAGGTTGGCGGACCTAGCAATCAGCCCCAGCATTTT; CDR3: CAWSRKVGGPSNQPQHF
J: TRBJ2-3; V: TRBV9; D: -; DNA: TGTGCCAGCAGCCACGAAAATACGCAGTATTTT; CDR3: CASSHENTQYF
J: TRBJ1-4; V: TRBV5-6; D: TRBD1; DNA: TGTGCCAGCAGCCTCAGACAGGGGATTAAAGAAAAACTGTTTTTT; CDR3: CASSLRQGIKEKLFF
J: TRBJ1-4; V: TRBV19; D: TRBD1; DNA: TGTGCCAGTAGTACTACAGGGGAGGGAACTAATGAAAAACTGTTTTTT; CDR3: CASSTTGEGTNEKLFF
J: TRBJ1-1; V: TRBV27; D: -; DNA: TGTGCCAGCAGTCCCCGAACAGGGTGGGGGAACACTGAAGCTTTCTTT; CDR3: CASSPRTGWGNTEAFF
J: TRBJ2-1; V: TRBV28; D: -; DNA: TGTGCCTCCCGAGGGGGGCCCATATCCTACAATGAGCAGTTCTTC; CDR3: CASRGGPISYNEQFF
J: TRBJ2-1; V: TRBV11-3; D: -; DNA: TGTGCCAGCAGCTTAGACAGCTCCAATGAGCAGTTCTTC; CDR3: CASSLDSSNEQFF
J: TRBJ1-5; V: TRBV2; D: -; DNA: TGTGCCAGCAGTGATTTCCAAGGGGTAGCCCAGCATTTT; CDR3: CASSDFQGVAQHF
J: TRBJ2-2; V: TRBV27; D: -; DNA: TGTGCCAGCAGTTTCCAGAATGCGAACACCGGGGAGCTGTTTTTT; CDR3: CASSFQNANTGELFF
J: TRBJ1-5; V: TRBV16; D: -; DNA: TGTGCCAGCAGCCAGATCAGTGAGCCCCAGCATTTT; CDR3: CASSQISEPQHF
J: TRBJ1-5; V: TRBV5-1; D: -; DNA: TGCGCCAGCAGCTTGGTAGGGGCGCCGAATCAGCCCCAGCATTTT; CDR3: CASSLVGAPNQPQHF
J: TRBJ2-1; V: TRBV6-5; D: -; DNA: TGTGCCAGCAGTTACCAGGCCTGGACTACCTACAATGAGCAGTTCTTC; CDR3: CASSYQAWTTYNEQFF
J: TRBJ2-1; V: TRBV4-3; D: TRBD2; DNA: TGCGCCAGCAGCCAAATGGGAGGGGAATACAATGAGCAGTTCTTC; CDR3: CASSQMGGEYNEQFF
J: TRBJ2-5; V: TRBV9; D: -; DNA: TGTGCCAGCAGCGGAGGGATGGCGACCCAGTACTTC; CDR3: CASSGGMATQYF